The next 27 T cell receptor beta chains were all read from a single sample in a study of cytomegalovirus exposure and HLA in healthy donors. It was with 60 Vbeta and 13 Jbeta primers that the PCR ran. Measured with immunoSEQ multiplex PCR; TCRdb has only the in-frame clones, and not every one. The table lists roughly 200,000 clones, about nine tenths of them singletons. The material sequenced was PBMCs. These receptors came from a boy aged 2 to 9 in good health and CMV-seronegative.

V usage is TRBV28 and J usage is TRBJ1-2, with D tentatively TRBD1 (6 bases). Trimming shortened V by 6 bases and J by 8 bases, and 22 bases separated the two germline ends. Germline lookup yields CDR1 MDHEN and CDR2 SYDVKM. The CDR3 runs 15 residues. The CDR3 loop is CASSYSHGQIGGYTF. CDR3 DNA sequence: TGTGCCAGCAGCTATTCACATGGACAGATCGGCGGCTACACCTTC.

CDR3 bases: TGTGCCAGCTCACCCGATATTGACTTAAGAGATACGCAGTATTTT. It yields the protein CASSPDIDLRDTQYF. The V call is TRBV18, the J call TRBJ2-3, with D unresolved. The length of the CDR3 is 15 residues. The V gene lost 3 bases and the J gene lost 5 bases, with 15 bases spanning the gap. The V gene's germline CDR1 is KGHSH and CDR2 LQKENI.

The CDR3 is CASSATEAGRHEQYF. DNA for the CDR3: TGTGCCAGCAGTGCAACGGAAGCGGGGAGGCACGAGCAGTACTTC. The gene calls are TRBV6-1 and TRBJ2-7; 7 bases fit TRBD2. The trim removed 4 bases at V and 5 bases at J, leaving 11 bases unmatched. The CDR3 extends over 15 amino acids. Germline-derived CDR1 and CDR2 are MNHNS and SASEGT.

The CDR3 bases are TGTGCCAGCAGCTTGGACCGGGACAGGGGGGGCGAGCAGTACTTC. Residues: CASSLDRDRGGEQYF. The genes are TRBV7-2 and TRBJ2-7; TRBD1 agrees at 11 bases. The J segment lost 6 bases and the V segment lost 3 bases, leaving 7 bases of the junction unmatched. There are 15 residues in the CDR3. From germline, CDR1 is SGHTA and CDR2 FQGNSA.

The V gene is TRBV9, the J gene TRBJ2-1; TRBD1 aligns across 9 bases. J gave up 5 bases and V 2 bases, and 11 bases lay outside the gene matches. Germline V gene sequence: CDR1 SGDLS, CDR2 YYNGEE. The CDR3 covers 17 residues. The CDR3 DNA follows: TGTGCCAGCAGCGTCTATAAGGGGACAGGGAAGAACAATGAGCAGTTCTTC. The encoded protein is CASSVYKGTGKNNEQFF. The entire variable domain, with the rest obtained from reference TRBV9 and TRBJ2-1, is as follows: DSGVTQTPKHLITATGQRVTLRCSPRSGDLSVYWYQQSLDQGLQFLIQYYNGEERAKGNILERFSAQQFPDLHSELNLSSLELGDSALYFCASSVYKGTGKNNEQFFGPGTRLTVL.

A word on this clone: Sequence at one end of the junction differs from germline and may be a read error. The rearrangement uses TRBV7-9 and TRBJ1-1; 8 bases are shared with TRBD1. Germline V gene data show CDR1 as SEHNR and CDR2 as FQNEAQ (reference sequence). The CDR3 spans 12 residues. This CDR3 is CSSSLVQGAAFF. The CDR3 nucleotides read TGTTCCAGCAGCTTAGTTCAGGGGGCGGCTTTCTTT.

In DNA, the CDR3 is TGTGCCAGCAGCTTAGGTAGGGTGACAGACTACGAGCAGTACTTC. Its protein is CASSLGRVTDYEQYF. The V gene is TRBV11-2, the J gene TRBJ2-7; D may be TRBD1 (5 bases). CDR3 length: 15 amino acids. Germline CDR1 SGHAT, CDR2 FQNNGV. Trimming pared 1 base from V and 3 bases from J, leaving 13 bases between.

V gene TRBV5-8 combines with J gene TRBJ2-2; 8 nucleotides match TRBD1. The length of the CDR3 is 17 residues. Germline-derived CDR1 and CDR2 are SGHTS and YDEGEE. With V trimmed by 4 bases and J by 4 bases, 12 bases remained unmatched. The CDR3 DNA reads as TGTGCCAGCAGCGTGGGGGCAGGGGGCTCGGTCACCGGGGAGCTGTTTTTT. Amino acid sequence: CASSVGAGGSVTGELFF.

The V gene is TRBV15, the J gene TRBJ1-2, with 8 bases matching TRBD1. The germline V gene encodes CDR1 LNHNV and CDR2 YYDKDF (reference sequence). This CDR3 has 15 residues. With 3 bases clipped from V and 4 bases from J, the junction kept 7 bases outside the gene matches. CDR3 in DNA: TGTGCCACCAGCAGTCGGACAGGGCGGTCCTATGGCTACACCTTC. Translated, it gives CATSSRTGRSYGYTF. Looking up the rest from reference TRBV15 and TRBJ1-2 gives the full variable domain: DAMVIQNPRYQVTQFGKPVTLSCSQTLNHNVMYWYQQKSSQAPKLLFHYYDKDFNNEADTPDNFQSRRPNTSFCFLDIRSPGLGDTAMYLCATSSRTGRSYGYTFGSGTRLTVV.

CDR3 in DNA: TGTGCCAGCAGCTCTCTGGGAAGCGGAAGATACAATGAGCAGTTCTTC. Translating it yields CASSSLGSGRYNEQFF. V is TRBV5-6 and J is TRBJ2-1; D may be TRBD2 (5 bases). CDR1 is SGHDT, CDR2 YYEEEE, per germline. Trimming took 3 bases from V and 4 from J, leaving 17 bases between them. The CDR3 loop spans 16 amino acids.

V usage is TRBV4-1 and J usage is TRBJ2-1, with D hard to call. Trimming left V 4 bases short and J 10 bases short, with 26 bases between. Germline CDR1 reads MGHRA; CDR2 reads YSYEKL. This CDR3 region has 17 residues. DNA of the CDR3: TGCGCCAGCAGCCGAAGTGAGCAGAGCGCCCCTTCTAACGAGCAGTTCTTC. Translating it yields CASSRSEQSAPSNEQFF.

The chain combines TRBV14 with TRBJ2-6; TRBD1 agrees at 8 bases. Germline-derived CDR1 and CDR2 are SGHDN and FVKESK. Germline trimming cut 4 bases from V and 0 bases from J; bases unmatched to any gene: 8. The CDR3 has 18 amino acids. CDR3 residues: CASSLRTGRDSGANVLTF. The CDR3, as DNA: TGTGCCAGCAGCCTTCGGACAGGGCGAGACTCTGGGGCCAACGTCCTGACTTTC.

The chain recombines TRBV7-2 with TRBJ2-7, with 9 bases that match TRBD2. This CDR3 spans 17 amino acids. Germline CDR1 is SGHTA and CDR2 is FQGNSA. The trim removed 0 bases at V and 4 bases at J, leaving 10 bases unmatched. CDR3 nucleotide sequence: TGTGCCAGCAGCTTAGCGGAATCTAGCGGGGCCTTATACGAGCAGTACTTC. It codes for CASSLAESSGALYEQYF.

Turning to this clone: Compared with germline, one end of the junction differs, possibly owing to a read error. CDR3 bases: TGTTCCAGCAGCGTCGACAGTTATGGCTACACCTTC. Its translation: CSSSVDSYGYTF. The chain joins TRBV7-9 to TRBJ1-2; a weak D match, TRBD1 (5 bases). Germline V gives CDR1 SEHNR, CDR2 FQNEAQ (reference sequence). The CDR3 contains 12 residues.

The chain couples TRBV7-8 to TRBJ1-4; the D gene is possibly TRBD1 (5 bases). The CDR3 has 17 amino acids. CDR1 SGHVS and CDR2 FQNEAQ come from the germline V gene. V lost 2 bases, J lost 2 bases, and 15 bases lay in between. The CDR3, as DNA: TGTGCCAGCAGCTTAAAGTCAGGGTTCGCGACTAATGAAAAACTGTTTTTT. Its protein product is CASSLKSGFATNEKLFF.

V gene TRBV19 combines with J gene TRBJ2-2; TRBD1 might be the D (5 bases). This CDR3 region has 13 residues. The ends were cut back, 5 bases at V and 1 base at J, with 5 bases in the middle. The germline V gene has CDR1 LNHDA and CDR2 SQIVND (reference sequence). CDR3 coding DNA: TGTGCCAGTAGTCAGGGGAACACCGGGGAGCTGTTTTTT. Protein product: CASSQGNTGELFF.

This chain links TRBV11-2 with TRBJ2-5; 12 nucleotides match TRBD2. The CDR3 totals 15 residues. V was pared by 4 bases and J by 4 bases, with 4 bases of the junction left unmatched. Germline V gene lookup returns CDR1 SGHAT and CDR2 FQNNGV. The CDR3 sequence: CASSSRLAGVETQYF. For the CDR3, the DNA is TGTGCCAGCAGCTCCCGACTAGCGGGAGTAGAGACCCAGTACTTC.

V usage is TRBV5-4 and J usage is TRBJ2-7, with D possibly matching TRBD2 (5 bases). Trimming shortened V by 0 bases and J by 2 bases, and 12 bases separated the two germline ends. Germline CDR1 and CDR2: SGHNT and YYREEE (reference sequence). This CDR3 has 15 residues. The CDR3 sequence: CASSLDGERAYEQYF. DNA for the CDR3: TGTGCCAGCAGCTTGGACGGGGAAAGGGCCTACGAGCAGTACTTC.

The gene calls are TRBV6-1 and TRBJ2-3; D not resolved. V dropped 6 bases and J dropped 2 bases, with 6 bases sitting between them. Per the germline V gene, CDR1 is MNHNS and CDR2 is SASEGT. CDR3 length: 12 amino acids. CDR3 in amino acids: CASRALTDTQYF. CDR3 nucleotides: TGTGCCAGCAGGGCCCTCACAGATACGCAGTATTTT.

The rearrangement links TRBV6-5 to TRBJ1-5; 8 nucleotides line up with TRBD1. The CDR3 is 15 residues long. Germline V gene sequence: CDR1 MNHEY, CDR2 SVGAGI. V trimming: 7 bases; J trimming: 6 bases; junction bases outside the gene matches: 11. CDR3 nucleotides: TGTGCCAGCATGAGCAGGGGGCTGTGGGGTCAGCCCCAGCATTTT. Translated, it gives CASMSRGLWGQPQHF.

V gene TRBV5-4 combines with J gene TRBJ1-4; D is uncertain. CDR3 length: 13 residues. In germline, CDR1 is SGHNT, CDR2 YYREEE (reference sequence). V gave up 4 bases and J gave up 4 bases, with 8 bases separating them. CDR3 coding DNA: TGTGCCAGCAGCCCCCGGGATAATGAAAAACTGTTTTTT. The encoded protein is CASSPRDNEKLFF.

This clone was recorded only once. V and J are TRBV14 and TRBJ1-4; TRBD1 might be the D (6 bases). Deletions cut 1 base from V and 5 bases from J, with 17 bases between. Germline V lookup: CDR1 SGHDN, CDR2 FVKESK. This CDR3 region has 17 residues. In DNA form, the CDR3 reads TGTGCCAGCAGCCAAGTTAACTACAGGGCTGGCAATGAAAAACTGTTTTTT. This translates into CASSQVNYRAGNEKLFF.

The chain is built from TRBV6-6 and TRBJ1-1; a weak D match, TRBD1 (5 bases). The CDR3 spans 11 residues. V was trimmed by 6 bases and J by 9 bases, leaving 11 bases between them. CDR1 is MNHNY, CDR2 SVGAGI, per germline (reference sequence). The CDR3 nucleotides are TGTGCCAGCAGGAAAGGGGAAAAAGCTTTCTTT. Protein product: CASRKGEKAFF.

The chain couples TRBV28 to TRBJ2-1; TRBD2 might be the D (7 bases). CDR1 and CDR2 (germline): MDHEN, SYDVKM. V was cut by 6 bases and J by 3 bases, with 18 bases left in between. The CDR3 loop spans 16 amino acids. As DNA, the CDR3 is TGTGCCAGCAGACCCTCGGGGGGCCCAGTCTACAATGAGCAGTTCTTC. This encodes CASRPSGGPVYNEQFF. Full variable domain (outside the CDR3, taken from reference TRBV28 and TRBJ2-1): DVKVTQSSRYLVKRTGEKVFLECVQDMDHENMFWYRQDPGLGLRLIYFSYDVKMKEKGDIPEGYSVSREKKERFSLILESASTNQTSMYLCASRPSGGPVYNEQFFGPGTRLTVL.

The genes are TRBV11-2 and TRBJ1-2, with 7 bases matching TRBD1. J lost 7 bases, V lost 4 bases, and 15 bases had no gene match. The germline gives CDR1 SGHAT, CDR2 FQNNGV. The CDR3 is 16 amino acids. The CDR3 DNA sequence: TGTGCCAGCAGCTCCTCTCAGGGACAGCTTTCCGGTGGCTACACCTTC. This encodes CASSSSQGQLSGGYTF. Together with reference TRBV11-2 and TRBJ1-2, the CDR3 gives the full variable domain: EAGVAQSPRYKIIEKRQSVAFWCNPISGHATLYWYQQILGQGPKLLIQFQNNGVVDDSQLPKDRFSAERLKGVDSTLKIQPAKLEDSAVYLCASSSSQGQLSGGYTFGSGTRLTVV.

The rearrangement joins TRBV29-1 to TRBJ2-5; TRBD1 is a possible D gene (6 bases). The V end lost 3 bases, the J end lost 1 base, and 12 bases lay between the germline ends. The CDR3 extends over 14 amino acids. Per germline, CDR1 SQVTM and CDR2 ANQGSEA. CDR3 sequence reads: CSVDDRRTQETQYF. In nucleotides, the CDR3 is TGCAGCGTTGATGACAGGAGGACCCAAGAGACCCAGTACTTC.

The rearrangement joins TRBV29-1 to TRBJ1-2, with D perhaps TRBD1 (6 bases). V was trimmed by 7 bases and J by 3 bases, leaving 12 bases between them. CDR3 length: 12 residues. Germline V CDR1 and CDR2: SQVTM, ANQGSEA. The CDR3 loop reads CSGTRGDYGYTF. CDR3 coding DNA: TGCAGCGGTACCAGGGGAGACTATGGCTACACCTTC.